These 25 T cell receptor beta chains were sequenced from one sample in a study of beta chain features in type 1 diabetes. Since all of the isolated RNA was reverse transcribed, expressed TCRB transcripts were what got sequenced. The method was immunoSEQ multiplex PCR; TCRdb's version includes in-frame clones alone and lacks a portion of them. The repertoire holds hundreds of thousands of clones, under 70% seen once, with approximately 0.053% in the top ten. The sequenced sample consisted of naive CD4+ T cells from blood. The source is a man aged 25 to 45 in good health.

Written as DNA, the CDR3 is TGTGCCAGCTCTATCCAGGCTTTTAGCACAGATACGCAGTATTTT. This encodes CASSIQAFSTDTQYF. This sequence joins TRBV13 and TRBJ2-3; D not certain. Germline loops: CDR1 PRHDT, CDR2 FYEKMQ (reference sequence). This CDR3 has 15 amino acids. V lost 8 bases to trimming and J lost 0 bases, with 15 bases between them.

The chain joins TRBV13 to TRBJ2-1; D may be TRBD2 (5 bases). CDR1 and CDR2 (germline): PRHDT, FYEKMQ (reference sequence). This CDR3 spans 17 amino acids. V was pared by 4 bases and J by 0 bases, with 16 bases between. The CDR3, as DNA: TGTGCCAGCAGCTCATACCGCCGGGAAAGCTCCTACAATGAGCAGTTCTTC. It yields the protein CASSSYRRESSYNEQFF.

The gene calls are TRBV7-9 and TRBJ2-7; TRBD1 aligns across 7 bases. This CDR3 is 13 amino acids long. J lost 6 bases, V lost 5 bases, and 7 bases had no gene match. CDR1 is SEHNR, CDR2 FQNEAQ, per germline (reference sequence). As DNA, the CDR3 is TGTGCCAGCAGCCAGACAGGGACCTCCGAGCAGTACTTC. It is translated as CASSQTGTSEQYF.

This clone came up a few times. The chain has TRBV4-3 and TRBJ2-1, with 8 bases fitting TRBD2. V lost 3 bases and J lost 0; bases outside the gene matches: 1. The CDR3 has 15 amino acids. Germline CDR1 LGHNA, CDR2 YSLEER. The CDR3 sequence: CASSHTSGSYNEQFF. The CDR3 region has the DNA TGCGCCAGCAGCCACACTAGCGGCTCCTACAATGAGCAGTTCTTC.

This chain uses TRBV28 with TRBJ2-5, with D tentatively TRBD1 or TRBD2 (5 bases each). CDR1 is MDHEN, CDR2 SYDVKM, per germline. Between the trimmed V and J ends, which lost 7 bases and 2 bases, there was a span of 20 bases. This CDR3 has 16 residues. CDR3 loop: CASTPGTGIGQETQYF. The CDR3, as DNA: TGTGCCAGCACCCCCGGGACGGGGATAGGGCAAGAGACCCAGTACTTC.

CDR3 residues: CASSLAWPGGPFEQFF. CDR3 nucleotides: TGTGCCAGCAGCTTAGCATGGCCGGGAGGGCCCTTTGAGCAGTTCTTC. This chain joins TRBV7-9 and TRBJ2-1; 8 positions agree with TRBD2. Trimming took 0 bases from V and 9 from J; bases not matched to a gene: 10. The CDR3 covers 16 residues. The germline CDR1 and CDR2 sequences are SEHNR and FQNEAQ (reference sequence).

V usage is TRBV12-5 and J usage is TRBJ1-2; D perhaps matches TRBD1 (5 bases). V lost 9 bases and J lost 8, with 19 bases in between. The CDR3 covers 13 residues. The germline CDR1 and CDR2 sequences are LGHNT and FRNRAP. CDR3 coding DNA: TGTGCTAGCGCTTCGGACAATCTGGGAGGCTACACCTTC. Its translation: CASASDNLGGYTF.

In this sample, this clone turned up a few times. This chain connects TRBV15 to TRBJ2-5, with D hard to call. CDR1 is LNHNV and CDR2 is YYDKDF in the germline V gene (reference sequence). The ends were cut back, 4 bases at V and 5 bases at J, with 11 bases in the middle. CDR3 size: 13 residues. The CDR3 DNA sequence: TGTGCCACCAGCATAGGGCAGGTGGAGACCCAGTACTTC. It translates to CATSIGQVETQYF.

CDR3 nucleotide sequence: TGTGCCACCAGCAGGGGGGCGGGTGAGCGGGAGTACACAGATACGCAGTATTTT. It specifies CATSRGAGEREYTDTQYF. The chain combines TRBV15 with TRBJ2-3; 8 bases fit TRBD2. Trimming took 3 bases from V and 2 from J; bases not matched to a gene: 13. The CDR3 spans 18 residues. CDR1 and CDR2 from the germline V gene are LNHNV and YYDKDF (reference sequence).

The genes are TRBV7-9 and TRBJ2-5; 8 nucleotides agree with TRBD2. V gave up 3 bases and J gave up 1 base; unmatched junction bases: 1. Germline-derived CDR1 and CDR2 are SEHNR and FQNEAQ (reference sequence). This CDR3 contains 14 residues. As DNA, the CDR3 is TGTGCCAGCAGCTTTGGGACTAGCCAAGAGACCCAGTACTTC. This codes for CASSFGTSQETQYF.

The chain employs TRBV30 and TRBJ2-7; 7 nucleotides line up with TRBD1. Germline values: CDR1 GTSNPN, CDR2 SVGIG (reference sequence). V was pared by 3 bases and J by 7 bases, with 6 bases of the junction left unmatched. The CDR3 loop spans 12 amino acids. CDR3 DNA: TGTGCCTGGAGACAGGGGACCGAGGAGCAGTACTTC. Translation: CAWRQGTEEQYF.

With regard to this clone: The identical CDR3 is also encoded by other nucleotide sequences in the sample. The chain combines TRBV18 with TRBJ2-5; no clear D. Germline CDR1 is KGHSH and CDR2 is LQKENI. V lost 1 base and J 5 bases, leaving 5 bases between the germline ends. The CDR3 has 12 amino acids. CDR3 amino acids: CASSPREETQYF. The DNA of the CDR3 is TGTGCCAGCTCACCACGAGAGGAGACCCAGTACTTC.

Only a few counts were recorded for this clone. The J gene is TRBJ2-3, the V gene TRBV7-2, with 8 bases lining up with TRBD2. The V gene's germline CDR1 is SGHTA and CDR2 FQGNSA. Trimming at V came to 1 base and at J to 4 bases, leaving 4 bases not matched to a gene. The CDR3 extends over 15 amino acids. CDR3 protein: CASSLDGRDSDTQYF. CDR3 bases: TGTGCCAGCAGCTTAGACGGGAGGGATTCAGATACGCAGTATTTT.

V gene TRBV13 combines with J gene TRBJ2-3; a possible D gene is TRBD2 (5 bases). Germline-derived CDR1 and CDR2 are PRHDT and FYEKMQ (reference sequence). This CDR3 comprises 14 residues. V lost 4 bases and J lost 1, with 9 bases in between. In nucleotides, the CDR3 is TGTGCCAGCAGCTCACCCGGGGGCACAGATACGCAGTATTTT. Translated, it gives CASSSPGGTDTQYF.

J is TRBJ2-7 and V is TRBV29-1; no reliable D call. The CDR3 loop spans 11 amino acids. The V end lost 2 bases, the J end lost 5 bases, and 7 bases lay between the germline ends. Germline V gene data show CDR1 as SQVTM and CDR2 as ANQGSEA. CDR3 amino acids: CSVESKNEQYF. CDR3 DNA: TGCAGCGTTGAATCCAAGAACGAGCAGTACTTC.

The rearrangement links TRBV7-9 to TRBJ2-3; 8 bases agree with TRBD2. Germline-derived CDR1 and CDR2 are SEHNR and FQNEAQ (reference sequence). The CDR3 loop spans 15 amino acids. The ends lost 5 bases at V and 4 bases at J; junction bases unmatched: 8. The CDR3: CASSAGLGPPDTQYF. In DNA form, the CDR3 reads TGTGCCAGCAGCGCGGGACTAGGGCCCCCAGATACGCAGTATTTT.

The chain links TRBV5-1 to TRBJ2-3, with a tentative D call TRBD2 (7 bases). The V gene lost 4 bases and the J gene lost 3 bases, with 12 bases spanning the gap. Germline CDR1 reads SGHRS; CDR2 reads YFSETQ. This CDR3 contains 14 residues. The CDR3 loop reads CASSQGRDTDTQYF. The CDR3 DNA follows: TGCGCCAGCAGCCAGGGGAGGGATACAGATACGCAGTATTTT.

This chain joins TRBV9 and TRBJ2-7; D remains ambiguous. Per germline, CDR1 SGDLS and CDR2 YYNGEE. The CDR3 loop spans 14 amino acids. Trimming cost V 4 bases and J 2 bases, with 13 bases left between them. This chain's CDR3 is CASSPAPRPYEQYF. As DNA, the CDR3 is TGTGCCAGCAGCCCAGCCCCCCGGCCCTACGAGCAGTACTTC.

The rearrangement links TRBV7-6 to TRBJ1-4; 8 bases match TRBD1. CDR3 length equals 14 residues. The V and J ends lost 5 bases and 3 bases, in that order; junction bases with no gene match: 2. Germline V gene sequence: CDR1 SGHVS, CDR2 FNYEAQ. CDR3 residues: CASSPTGANEKLFF. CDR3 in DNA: TGTGCCAGCAGCCCGACAGGGGCTAATGAAAAACTGTTTTTT. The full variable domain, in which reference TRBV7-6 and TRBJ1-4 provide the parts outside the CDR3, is GAGVSQSPRYKVTKRGQDVALRCDPISGHVSLYWYRQALGQGPEFLTYFNYEAQQDKSGLPNDRFSAERPEGSISTLTIQRTEQRDSAMYRCASSPTGANEKLFFGSGTQLSVL.

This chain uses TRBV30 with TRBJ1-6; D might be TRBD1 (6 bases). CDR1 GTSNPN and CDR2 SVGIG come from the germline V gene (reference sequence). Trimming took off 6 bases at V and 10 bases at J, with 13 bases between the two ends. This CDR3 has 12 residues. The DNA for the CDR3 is TGTGCCTGTCTAAAGGGGGGATCACCCCTCCACTTT. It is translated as CACLKGGSPLHF.

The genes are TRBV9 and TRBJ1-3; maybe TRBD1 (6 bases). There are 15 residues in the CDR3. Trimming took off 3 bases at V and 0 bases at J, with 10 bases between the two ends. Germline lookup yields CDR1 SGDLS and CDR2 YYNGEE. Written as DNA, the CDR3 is TGTGCCAGCAGCGCTCAGGGGATCTCTGGAAACACCATATATTTT. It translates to CASSAQGISGNTIYF.

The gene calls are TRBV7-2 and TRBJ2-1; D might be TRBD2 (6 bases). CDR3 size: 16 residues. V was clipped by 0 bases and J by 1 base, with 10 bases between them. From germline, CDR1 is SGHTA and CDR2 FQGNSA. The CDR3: CASSLAGGISYNEQFF. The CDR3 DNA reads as TGTGCCAGCAGCTTAGCTGGCGGGATATCCTACAATGAGCAGTTCTTC.

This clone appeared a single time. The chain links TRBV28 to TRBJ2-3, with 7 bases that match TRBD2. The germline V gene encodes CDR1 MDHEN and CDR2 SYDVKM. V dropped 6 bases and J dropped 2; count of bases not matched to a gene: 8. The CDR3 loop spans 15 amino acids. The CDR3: CASSPGGWNTDTQYF. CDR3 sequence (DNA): TGTGCCAGCAGCCCCGGGGGGTGGAACACAGATACGCAGTATTTT.

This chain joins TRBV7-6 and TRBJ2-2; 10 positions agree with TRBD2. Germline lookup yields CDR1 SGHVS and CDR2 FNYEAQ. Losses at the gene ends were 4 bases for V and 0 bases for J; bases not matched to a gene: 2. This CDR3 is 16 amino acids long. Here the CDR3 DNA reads TGTGCCAGCAGCTGGACTAGCGGAACGAACACCGGGGAGCTGTTTTTT. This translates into CASSWTSGTNTGELFF.

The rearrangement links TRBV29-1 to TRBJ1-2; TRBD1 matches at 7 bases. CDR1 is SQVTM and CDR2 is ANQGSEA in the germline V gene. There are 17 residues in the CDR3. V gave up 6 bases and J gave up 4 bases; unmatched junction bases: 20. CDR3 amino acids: CSVDQGGWSDVGYGYTF. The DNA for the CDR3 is TGCAGCGTCGACCAAGGGGGCTGGTCGGACGTCGGCTATGGCTACACCTTC.